This T cell receptor beta chain was recorded in a study of CD4 T cells in relation to SARS-CoV-2 and coronaviruses. Looking at the study overall: Crossreactive spike epitopes shared across donors were mapped to their HLA restriction. Study-wide points: Crossreactive clones expanded significantly less to SARS-CoV-2 than monoreactive clones.

For this clone: The antigen is unknown.

TCRdb's copy holds only in-frame clones and misses some; the assay was immunoSEQ multiplex PCR. The sample lists about 19,000 clones, 77% occurring once. Unexposed donor CD4+ T cells date from about 2011-2018, before the COVID-19 pandemic. Isolation of CD4+ T cells took place after approximately 10 days in culture. Testing used SARS-CoV-2 S/N and four cold-coronavirus spikes on unexposed-donor CD4+ T cells, cells permitting. This TCR derives from a human donor in good health. Specimen: CD4+ T cells from PBMCs, cultured in vitro.

The CDR3 DNA reads as TGTGCCAGCAGCTTAGGGGCCTCCTACGAGCAGTACTTC. The encoded protein is CASSLGASYEQYF. V and J are TRBV7-2 and TRBJ2-7, with D unclear. V lost 1 base, J lost 0 bases, and 4 bases lay in between. This CDR3 contains 13 residues. In germline, CDR1 is SGHTA, CDR2 FQGNSA.